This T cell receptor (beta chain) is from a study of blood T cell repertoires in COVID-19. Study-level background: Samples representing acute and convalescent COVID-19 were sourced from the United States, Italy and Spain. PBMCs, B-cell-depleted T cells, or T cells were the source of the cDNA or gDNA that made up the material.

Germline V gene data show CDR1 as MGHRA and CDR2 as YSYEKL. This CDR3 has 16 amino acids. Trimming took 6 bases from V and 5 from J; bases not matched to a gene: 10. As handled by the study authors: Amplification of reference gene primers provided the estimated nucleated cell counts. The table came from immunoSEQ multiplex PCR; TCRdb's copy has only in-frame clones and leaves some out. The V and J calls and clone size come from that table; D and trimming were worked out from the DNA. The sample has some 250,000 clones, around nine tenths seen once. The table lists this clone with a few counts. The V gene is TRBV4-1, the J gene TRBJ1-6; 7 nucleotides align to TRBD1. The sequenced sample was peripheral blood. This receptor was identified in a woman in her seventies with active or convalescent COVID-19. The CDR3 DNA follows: TGCGCCAGCAGTGAAACACCGGGACAGAATAATTCACCCCTCCACTTT. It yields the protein CASSETPGQNNSPLHF.